The 4 T cell receptor beta chains below were found in one sample sequenced in a study of T cell responses to AZD1222 COVID-19 vaccine. Using immunoSEQ multiplex PCR, the repertoire was profiled, and TCRdb retains in-frame clones only, with some absent. The sample lists some 100,000 clones, roughly nine tenths occurring once. The source material was peripheral blood, sampled on day 0 of AZD1222 vaccination. The source of these receptors is an adult in good health.

This chain uses TRBV24-1 with TRBJ2-3, with unresolved D. The CDR3 is 15 residues long. V shed 5 bases and J shed 3 bases, with 14 bases lying between them. Germline values: CDR1 KGHDR, CDR2 SFDVKD. This CDR3 reads CATSGVGMGTDTQYF. CDR3 coding DNA: TGTGCCACCAGTGGCGTGGGGATGGGGACAGATACGCAGTATTTT.

This chain uses TRBV18 with TRBJ1-2; possible D gene TRBD1, 5 bases. Per germline, CDR1 KGHSH and CDR2 LQKENI. V lost 6 bases and J lost 6, with 14 bases in between. This CDR3 contains 13 residues. Here the CDR3 DNA reads TGTGCCAGCTCCCAAACAGGCCCCAATGGCTACACCTTC. It translates to CASSQTGPNGYTF.

This chain links TRBV5-6 with TRBJ1-4, with D possibly TRBD1 on 5 matching bases. Trimming stripped 5 bases from V and 0 bases from J, with 14 bases between. CDR3 length: 16 amino acids. CDR1 is SGHDT, CDR2 YYEEEE, per germline. The CDR3: CASSLVGDTTNEKLFF. The CDR3 nucleotides are TGTGCCAGCAGTTTAGTAGGGGATACAACTAATGAAAAACTGTTTTTT.

This clone was counted only a few times. The V and J genes are TRBV12-3 or TRBV12-4 and TRBJ1-1; D is possibly TRBD1 (6 bases). The CDR3 loop spans 11 amino acids. V gave up 5 bases and J gave up 6 bases, with 7 bases separating them. The CDR3 nucleotides are TGTGCCAGCAGTCGGGGGCCTGAAGCTTTCTTT. As protein: CASSRGPEAFF.